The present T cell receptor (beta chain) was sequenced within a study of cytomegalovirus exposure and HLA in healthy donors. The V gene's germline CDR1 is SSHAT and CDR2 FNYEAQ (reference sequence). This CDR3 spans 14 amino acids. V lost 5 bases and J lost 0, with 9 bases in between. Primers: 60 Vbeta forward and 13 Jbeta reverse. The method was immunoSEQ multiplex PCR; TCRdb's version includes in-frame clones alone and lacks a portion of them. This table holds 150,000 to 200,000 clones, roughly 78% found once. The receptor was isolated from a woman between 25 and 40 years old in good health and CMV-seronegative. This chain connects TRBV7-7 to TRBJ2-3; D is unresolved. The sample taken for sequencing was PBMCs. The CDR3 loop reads CASSPTGSTDTQYF. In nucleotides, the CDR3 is TGTGCCAGCAGCCCCACCGGGAGCACAGATACGCAGTATTTT. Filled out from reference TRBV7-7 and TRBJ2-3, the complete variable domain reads GAGVSQSPRYKVTKRGQDVTLRCDPISSHATLYWYQQALGQGPEFLTYFNYEAQPDKSGLPSDRFSAERPEGSISTLTIQRTEQRDSAMYRCASSPTGSTDTQYFGPGTRLTVL.